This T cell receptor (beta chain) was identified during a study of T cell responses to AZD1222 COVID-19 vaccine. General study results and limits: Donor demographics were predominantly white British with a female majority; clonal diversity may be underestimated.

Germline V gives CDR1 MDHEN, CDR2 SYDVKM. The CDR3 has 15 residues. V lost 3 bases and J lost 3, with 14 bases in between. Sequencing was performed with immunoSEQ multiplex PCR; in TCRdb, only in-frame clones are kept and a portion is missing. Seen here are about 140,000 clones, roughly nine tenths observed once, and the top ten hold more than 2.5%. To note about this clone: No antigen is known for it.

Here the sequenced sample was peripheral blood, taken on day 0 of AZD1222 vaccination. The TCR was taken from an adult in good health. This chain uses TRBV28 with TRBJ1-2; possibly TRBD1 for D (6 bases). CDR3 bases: TGTGCCAGCAGTTTCAGAAGGACAGATCACTATGGCTACACCTTC. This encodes CASSFRRTDHYGYTF.